This T cell receptor beta chain was observed in a study of T-cell reconstitution after alpha-beta-depleted transplantation in children. General study points: In patients about two months after transplant, alpha-beta T cells reportedly arose from several hundred expanded graft clones.

Library preparation (for TCRbeta) was performed with unique molecular identifiers. TCRdb ran MiXCR on the PCR reads and lists one entry per CDR3 protein. The sample holds fewer than 150,000 distinct CDR3 sequences, 20% to 25% seen once. Per the germline V gene, CDR1 is SQVTM and CDR2 is ANQGSEA. The CDR3 consists of 14 residues. V gave up 2 bases and J gave up 2 bases, with 13 bases separating them. The sample holds many counts of this clonotype. Its antigen is still unknown. The TCR originated in a male patient between 2 and 15 years old who had a stem cell transplant for chronic granulomatous disease, so the T cells may come from the graft donor. The chain carries TRBV29-1 and TRBJ2-7; TRBD1 is a possible D gene (6 bases). Sequencing used PBMCs, mostly from graft donor cells, obtained 180 days after TCRalphabeta/CD19-depleted stem cell transplant. The CDR3, as DNA: TGCAGCGTTGAACTGCAGGGGAGACCCTACGAGCAGTACTTC. It is translated as CSVELQGRPYEQYF.